Included here is one TCR beta chain sequence, with context. Its cognate antigen is unknown. This entry is derived from a study of cytomegalovirus exposure and HLA in healthy donors. The PCR made use of 60 Vbeta and 13 Jbeta primers. Libraries were prepared by immunoSEQ multiplex PCR; TCRdb keeps only in-frame clonotypes and omits some of them. The sample lists approximately 100,000 clones, 65% to 80% occurring once. Notes on the study in general: Later, TCR association rates were found to vary by HLA locus, highest for DRB1 and lowest for HLA-C. As immune exposure information, only CMV serostatus was available. When a later analysis compared HLA-associated TCR beta chains with equally common others, the HLA-associated chains turned out to be more clonally expanded and to have lower generation probabilities.

The sample comprised PBMCs. This TCR was recovered from a woman aged 50 to 65 in good health and CMV-seropositive.

CDR3 in DNA: TGTGCCAGCAGTGGCGGGGGCCAGCTTTCCTACGAGCAGTACTTC. Protein: CASSGGGQLSYEQYF. The chain employs TRBV25-1 and TRBJ2-5, with TRBD2 as a possible D gene (7 bases). Near its end, the DNA agrees better with TRBJ2-7, so the J call may be wrong. This CDR3 has 15 amino acids. Germline loops: CDR1 MGHDK, CDR2 SYGVNS.